The 28 T cell receptor beta chains below were found in one sample sequenced in a study of cytomegalovirus exposure and HLA in healthy donors. This PCR relied on a set of 60 Vbeta primers and 13 Jbeta primers. Profiling relied on immunoSEQ multiplex PCR, and the TCRdb table lists in-frame clones only, not all of them. The sample includes about 170,000 clones, 80% to 85% of them seen just once. Source material: PBMCs. Receptors were obtained from a male donor in good health and CMV-seronegative.

The chain carries TRBV6-1 and TRBJ2-7; 7 bases map to TRBD2. Germline CDR1 reads MNHNS; CDR2 reads SASEGT. The junction had 9 bases not matched to a gene; V was cut back by 7 bases and J by 0 bases. The CDR3 sequence is 15 residues long. The CDR3 sequence is CASTSLADSSYEQYF. The CDR3 DNA is TGTGCCAGCACGTCTCTAGCGGATAGCTCCTACGAGCAGTACTTC.

This sequence joins TRBV29-1 and TRBJ1-1; maybe TRBD1 (5 bases). Germline CDR1 is SQVTM and CDR2 is ANQGSEA. There are 13 residues in the CDR3. Trimming cost V 7 bases and J 6 bases, with 18 bases left between them. The CDR3 DNA reads TGCAGCGGGCTATTCCACTTAGGGGCTGAAGCTTTCTTT. Encoded protein: CSGLFHLGAEAFF.

The sample holds a few counts of this clone. The chain couples TRBV7-6 to TRBJ2-7, with D perhaps matching TRBD2 (6 bases). V lost 1 base and J lost 1, with 14 bases in between. Germline assignment: CDR1 SGHVS and CDR2 FNYEAQ. There are 16 residues in the CDR3. The CDR3 loop is CASSLGVRGRSYEQYF. CDR3 coding DNA: TGTGCCAGCAGCTTAGGTGTGCGGGGTCGGTCCTACGAGCAGTACTTC.

This chain connects TRBV6-5 to TRBJ1-1; 9 bases map to TRBD1. With 0 bases clipped from V and 4 bases from J, the junction kept 6 bases outside the gene matches. The germline gives CDR1 MNHEY, CDR2 SVGAGI. The CDR3 totals 16 residues. Written as DNA, the CDR3 is TGTGCCAGCAGTTACTCGAACAGGGGGCAGGGCACTGAAGCTTTCTTT. This translates into CASSYSNRGQGTEAFF.

CDR3 bases: TGTGCCAGCAGCCAACAGGGAGATAATGAAAAACTGTTTTTT. Translating gives CASSQQGDNEKLFF. The rearrangement links TRBV6-5 to TRBJ1-4; maybe TRBD1 (6 bases). Trimming removed 6 bases from V and 4 bases from J, with 12 bases in between. There are 14 residues in the CDR3. CDR1 and CDR2 from the germline V gene are MNHEY and SVGAGI.

This sequence joins TRBV6-1 and TRBJ2-1; 14 nucleotides agree with TRBD2. V gave up 1 base and J gave up 14 bases; unmatched junction bases: 4. Germline CDR1 is MNHNS and CDR2 is SASEGT. The CDR3 covers 14 residues. The CDR3 loop is CASSEGLAGGREFF. The CDR3, as DNA: TGTGCCAGCAGTGAAGGACTAGCGGGGGGGAGAGAGTTCTTC.

CDR3 region: CASSAEGGQWANEKLFF. CDR3 nucleotide sequence: TGTGCCAGCAGCGCCGAAGGTGGACAGTGGGCTAATGAAAAACTGTTTTTT. V gene TRBV5-4 combines with J gene TRBJ1-4; D might be TRBD1 (6 bases). CDR1 and CDR2 (germline): SGHNT, YYREEE (reference sequence). Trimming stripped 4 bases from V and 3 bases from J, with 19 bases between. The CDR3 is 17 amino acids. Supplemented by reference TRBV5-4 and TRBJ1-4, the full variable domain reads ETGVTQSPTHLIKTRGQQVTLRCSSQSGHNTVSWYQQALGQGPQFIFQYYREEENGRGNFPPRFSGLQFPNYSSELNVNALELDDSALYLCASSAEGGQWANEKLFFGSGTQLSVL.

In nucleotides, the CDR3 is TGTGCCAGCAGGGTGGGACACAACTCTGGGGCCAACGTCCTGACTTTC. The encoded protein is CASRVGHNSGANVLTF. The V gene is TRBV2, the J gene TRBJ2-6, with a tentative D call TRBD1 (6 bases). Germline V gene data show CDR1 as SNHLY and CDR2 as FYNNEI. The V and J ends lost 6 bases and 0 bases respectively, with 12 bases between them. The CDR3 is made up of 16 amino acids.

This chain joins TRBV5-1 and TRBJ2-1; 7 bases are shared with TRBD2. The germline V gene encodes CDR1 SGHRS and CDR2 YFSETQ. The CDR3 consists of 16 residues. V lost 4 bases and J lost 2; bases outside the gene matches: 9. Here the CDR3 reads CASSPGGLSPYNEQFF. For the CDR3, the DNA is TGCGCCAGCAGCCCGGGGGGACTTTCTCCCTACAATGAGCAGTTCTTC.

The rearrangement joins TRBV5-1 to TRBJ1-1; D gene ambiguous. This CDR3 is 15 amino acids long. Germline values: CDR1 SGHRS, CDR2 YFSETQ. V shed 1 base and J shed 0 bases, with 10 bases lying between them. For the CDR3, the DNA is TGCGCCAGCAGCTTGAGCAACAGCCTGAACACTGAAGCTTTCTTT. Protein sequence: CASSLSNSLNTEAFF.

The V call is TRBV6-5, the J call TRBJ1-2; 8 positions match TRBD1. This CDR3 comprises 15 residues. The trim removed 5 bases at V and 6 bases at J, leaving 11 bases unmatched. Germline V CDR1 and CDR2: MNHEY, SVGAGI. Written as DNA, the CDR3 is TGTGCCAGCAGTCGTGGACAGGGAAGTTTAGATGGCTACACCTTC. As protein: CASSRGQGSLDGYTF.

This chain uses TRBV5-4 with TRBJ2-3, with D unclear. Trimming pared 2 bases from V and 6 bases from J, leaving 4 bases between. The CDR3 contains 11 residues. Per the germline V gene, CDR1 is SGHNT and CDR2 is YYREEE (reference sequence). In nucleotides, the CDR3 is TGTGCCAGCAGCTTCCGGGATACGCAGTATTTT. Translated, it gives CASSFRDTQYF.

V usage is TRBV7-2 and J usage is TRBJ2-7, with TRBD2 as a possible D gene (7 bases). V lost 5 bases and J lost 1, with 12 bases in between. Germline V lookup: CDR1 SGHTA, CDR2 FQGNSA. CDR3 length: 14 amino acids. The CDR3 sequence: CASSQRGGSYEQYF. The CDR3 DNA sequence: TGTGCCAGCAGCCAAAGGGGGGGATCCTACGAGCAGTACTTC. The variable domain in full, with the rest retrieved from reference TRBV7-2 and TRBJ2-7, is GAGVSQSPSNKVTEKGKDVELRCDPISGHTALYWYRQSLGQGLEFLIYFQGNSAPDKSGLPSDRFSAERTGGSVSTLTIQRTQQEDSAVYLCASSQRGGSYEQYFGPGTRLTVT.

This clone came up once. V is TRBV5-6 and J is TRBJ2-5; 13 bases line up with TRBD2. Trimming at V came to 2 bases and at J to 4 bases, leaving 5 bases not matched to a gene. CDR1 is SGHDT, CDR2 YYEEEE, per germline. This CDR3 region has 16 residues. CDR3 coding DNA: TGTGCCAGCAGCTTATTCGGGACTAGCGGGACAGAGACCCAGTACTTC. It specifies CASSLFGTSGTETQYF. The full variable domain, completed using reference TRBV5-6 and TRBJ2-5, is DAGVTQSPTHLIKTRGQQVTLRCSPKSGHDTVSWYQQALGQGPQFIFQYYEEEERQRGNFPDRFSGHQFPNYSSELNVNALLLGDSALYLCASSLFGTSGTETQYFGPGTRLLVL.

The V and J genes are TRBV29-1 and TRBJ1-2; 9 bases match TRBD1. CDR3 length: 12 amino acids. The V and J ends lost 7 bases and 6 bases, in that order; junction bases with no gene match: 6. Looked up from germline, CDR1 is SQVTM and CDR2 is ANQGSEA. The CDR3 is CSGGGQGDGYTF. In nucleotides, the CDR3 is TGCAGCGGCGGGGGACAGGGCGATGGCTACACCTTC.

This chain connects TRBV5-1 to TRBJ2-3; TRBD2 matches at 11 bases. Germline CDR1 SGHRS, CDR2 YFSETQ. The CDR3 length is 15 residues. After removal of 7 bases from V and 3 bases from J, the junction contained 7 bases not matched to a gene. In nucleotides, the CDR3 is TGCGCCAGCGGACCGGGACTAGCGGAGACAGATACGCAGTATTTT. Residues: CASGPGLAETDTQYF. The full variable domain, its missing parts supplied by reference TRBV5-1 and TRBJ2-3, is KAGVTQTPRYLIKTRGQQVTLSCSPISGHRSVSWYQQTPGQGLQFLFEYFSETQRNKGNFPGRFSGRQFSNSRSEMNVSTLELGDSALYLCASGPGLAETDTQYFGPGTRLTVL.

This sequence joins TRBV29-1 and TRBJ1-4; a possible D gene is TRBD1 (5 bases). Germline V gene sequence: CDR1 SQVTM, CDR2 ANQGSEA. The CDR3 totals 14 residues. The ends were cut back, 3 bases at V and 2 bases at J, with 10 bases in the middle. CDR3 in DNA: TGCAGCGTTGACAGGGTGGGGACTAATGAAAAACTGTTTTTT. Translation: CSVDRVGTNEKLFF.

In nucleotides, the CDR3 is TGCGCCAGCAGTCAATCCGCGGGGAATCAGCCCCAGCATTTT. It codes for CASSQSAGNQPQHF. V and J are TRBV23-1 and TRBJ1-5; D unclear. TRBV23-1 is an open reading frame whose function is uncertain. The V gene lost 0 bases and the J gene lost 4 bases, with 7 bases spanning the gap. The CDR3 extends over 14 amino acids.

This chain links TRBV5-8 with TRBJ2-7; TRBD1 aligns across 8 bases. This CDR3 has 17 amino acids. Looked up from germline, CDR1 is SGHTS and CDR2 is YDEGEE. V was pared by 0 bases and J by 3 bases, with 11 bases of the junction left unmatched. Here the CDR3 reads CASSLEVEQGGRYEQYF. DNA of the CDR3: TGTGCCAGCAGCTTGGAAGTAGAACAGGGGGGCCGCTACGAGCAGTACTTC.

The chain recombines TRBV7-2 with TRBJ1-5; 11 bases map to TRBD1. Germline-derived CDR1 and CDR2 are SGHTA and FQGNSA. J gave up 7 bases and V 3 bases, and 8 bases lay outside the gene matches. The CDR3 is made up of 16 amino acids. This CDR3 reads CASSLTFGQGAQPQHF. The CDR3 bases are TGTGCCAGCAGCTTGACTTTCGGACAGGGGGCACAGCCCCAGCATTTT.

This clone was observed a handful of times. The chain employs TRBV19 and TRBJ2-4, with D uncertain. CDR3 size: 15 residues. Trimming stripped 4 bases from V and 1 base from J, with 11 bases between. Germline CDR1 and CDR2: LNHDA and SQIVND (reference sequence). The CDR3: CASSTPGLAKNIQYF. In DNA, the CDR3 is TGTGCCAGTAGTACCCCGGGTTTGGCCAAAAACATTCAGTACTTC. The whole variable domain, filled in from reference TRBV19 and TRBJ2-4, reads DGGITQSPKYLFRKEGQNVTLSCEQNLNHDAMYWYRQDPGQGLRLIYYSQIVNDFQKGDIAEGYSVSREKKESFPLTVTSAQKNPTAFYLCASSTPGLAKNIQYFGAGTRLSVL.

This sequence joins TRBV9 and TRBJ1-1; the match to TRBD1 covers 8 bases. CDR1 is SGDLS, CDR2 YYNGEE, per germline. The CDR3 is made up of 15 amino acids. V lost 5 bases, J lost 7 bases, and 13 bases stayed unmatched. CDR3 DNA: TGTGCCAGCAGGAGGGGACACCAAACAGGGGGTGAAGCTTTCTTT. It codes for CASRRGHQTGGEAFF.

This clone was seen a few times. The J gene is TRBJ2-7, the V gene TRBV6-1, with TRBD1 identical over 9 bases. Trimming cost V 2 bases and J 2 bases; bases outside gene matches: 7. The length of the CDR3 is 16 residues. Germline V gives CDR1 MNHNS, CDR2 SASEGT. The CDR3 DNA is TGTGCCAGCAGTGAATTTCCGGGACAGGGAACCTACGAGCAGTACTTC. Encoded protein: CASSEFPGQGTYEQYF.

The chain is built from TRBV7-9 and TRBJ2-3; 12 bases match TRBD2. Unmatched junction bases numbered 1, after V lost 5 bases and J lost 1 base. The length of the CDR3 is 15 residues. Germline lookup yields CDR1 SEHNR and CDR2 FQNEAQ (reference sequence). CDR3 in amino acids: CASSGLAGRTDTQYF. CDR3 nucleotide sequence: TGTGCCAGCAGCGGACTAGCGGGACGCACAGATACGCAGTATTTT.

The chain recombines TRBV9 with TRBJ1-5; TRBD1 aligns across 8 bases. V trimming: 4 bases; J trimming: 4 bases; junction bases outside the gene matches: 1. The germline gives CDR1 SGDLS, CDR2 YYNGEE. CDR3 length: 13 residues. As DNA, the CDR3 is TGTGCCAGCAGCAGACAGGGGAATCAGCCCCAGCATTTT. It codes for CASSRQGNQPQHF.

V gene TRBV28 combines with J gene TRBJ2-1; D perhaps matches TRBD1 (5 bases). CDR1 and CDR2 (germline): MDHEN, SYDVKM. CDR3 size: 12 residues. V was cut by 6 bases and J by 11 bases, with 14 bases left in between. CDR3 in amino acids: CASSIPQGKQFF. CDR3 DNA sequence: TGTGCCAGCAGCATTCCCCAGGGTAAGCAGTTCTTC.

The CDR3 DNA sequence: TGCGCCAGCAGCCCAGGACAGCGGGACGGGGAGCTGTTTTTT. Translation gives CASSPGQRDGELFF. The chain uses TRBV5-1 and TRBJ2-2; D is perhaps TRBD2 (7 bases). The V end was cut by 4 bases, the J end by 7 bases, with 14 bases between. This CDR3 has 14 residues. Germline V lookup: CDR1 SGHRS, CDR2 YFSETQ.

This rearrangement joins TRBV7-9 to TRBJ1-5, with D unresolved. Germline CDR1 and CDR2: SEHNR and FQNEAQ (reference sequence). V was shortened by 3 bases and J by 5 bases, with 5 bases between the two germline ends. The CDR3 totals 12 residues. In DNA, the CDR3 is TGTGCCAGCAGCTTTCTAGATCAGCCCCAGCATTTT. Translating gives CASSFLDQPQHF.